Each of the 2 T cell receptor beta chains below was sequenced from the same sample in a study of T cell responses to AZD1222 COVID-19 vaccine. TCRdb's copy holds only in-frame clones and misses some; the assay was immunoSEQ multiplex PCR. The table has about 99,000 clones, 85% to 95% seen once. The sequences come from peripheral blood, collected on day 0 of AZD1222 vaccination. The receptor set was obtained from an adult in good health.

The chain is built from TRBV6-1 and TRBJ2-3; D gene uncertain. The CDR3 runs 13 residues. Trimming stripped 0 bases from V and 1 base from J, with 2 bases between. CDR1 is MNHNS and CDR2 is SASEGT in the germline V gene. The CDR3 here is CASSEAGTDTQYF. For the CDR3, the DNA is TGTGCCAGCAGTGAAGCGGGCACAGATACGCAGTATTTT.

The chain is built from TRBV24-1 and TRBJ2-5; D possibly corresponds to TRBD1 (6 bases). V gave up 5 bases and J gave up 3 bases, with 15 bases separating them. This CDR3 contains 15 residues. Germline V gene sequence: CDR1 KGHDR, CDR2 SFDVKD. The CDR3: CATSGNTGWKETQYF. CDR3 coding DNA: TGTGCCACCAGTGGTAATACAGGGTGGAAAGAGACCCAGTACTTC.